A single T cell receptor (beta chain) is shown here with its context. No antigen is known for it. This sample stems from a study of cytomegalovirus exposure and HLA in healthy donors. In the study overall: Researchers previously reported finding fewer than 140 million unique TCR beta sequences from 170 million or so T cells.

With 60 Vbeta and 13 Jbeta primers, the PCR was carried out. The table came from immunoSEQ multiplex PCR; TCRdb's copy has only in-frame clones and leaves some out. Altogether 180,000 or so clones are present, under 9.5% being singletons, with the ten largest covering over 1%. The CDR3 runs 18 residues. Trimming shortened V by 1 base and J by 5 bases, and 21 bases separated the two germline ends. Germline V CDR1 and CDR2: MNHEY, SMNVEV (reference sequence). Study findings and constraints: In terms of immune exposure information, only CMV serostatus was available. A few V segments could not be told apart, such as TRBV6-2 and TRBV6-3, and were left out. A later analysis reportedly found that, within productive TCRs, an Asian-associated ancestry cluster had fewer N-insertions than the mean observed across the approximately 700 donors.

The source of this sequence is a woman in her twenties or thirties in good health and CMV-seropositive. The sequenced material came from PBMCs. The gene calls are TRBV27 and TRBJ2-1, with D maybe TRBD2 (5 bases). The CDR3 region is CASSLFAPPGRFNNEQFF. CDR3 DNA: TGTGCCAGCAGTTTATTTGCCCCACCGGGGAGATTTAACAATGAGCAGTTCTTC.